What follows describes a single T cell receptor beta chain. This specimen includes other DNA sequences encoding the same CDR3. These data belong to a study of Ad26.COV2.S vaccination and SARS-CoV-2 variants. Germline lookup yields CDR1 MNHEY and CDR2 SVGAGI. The CDR3 has 13 residues. V was cut by 2 bases and J by 2 bases, with 6 bases left in between. The treatment: 19 received Ad26.COV2.S at low or high dose, single or two shots; five or six received placebo; per-sample allocation not given. Day 63 after the first vaccine or placebo injection was the time point for sampling. The method was immunoSEQ multiplex PCR; TCRdb's version includes in-frame clones alone and lacks a portion of them. The repertoire holds around 380,000 clones, with 88% as singletons.

This clonotype was sampled from a person aged 18 to 59 who received the Ad26.COV2.S COVID-19 vaccine or a placebo. The sample consisted of peripheral blood, taken in a trial of Ad26.COV2.S vaccine versus placebo. V is TRBV6-5 and J is TRBJ1-1; D ambiguous. The CDR3 bases are TGTGCCAGCAGTTACGCCGTAAACACTGAAGCTTTCTTT. Translating it yields CASSYAVNTEAFF.